The 18 T cell receptor beta chains below all came from one sample that was sequenced in a study of breast tumors, draining lymph nodes, adjacent tissues. TCRdb analysed the multiplex PCR reads with MiXCR anew, one entry per CDR3 protein. The sample has some 230,000 distinct CDR3 sequences, roughly a third seen once. Samples came from axillary lymph nodes draining the breast cancer. Sequencing was carried out using axillary lymph node tissue. These receptors originate from a female donor with breast cancer. Some clones in this sample may be carry-over from other donors' samples.

This clonotype was seen ten or more times. The chain is built from TRBV11-2 and TRBJ1-2; D is unresolved. The CDR3 is 14 amino acids. Germline V gives CDR1 SGHAT, CDR2 FQNNGV. Trimming cost V 5 bases and J 4 bases, with 14 bases left between them. The CDR3 protein is CASSQGEGVYGYTF. The CDR3, as DNA: TGTGCCAGCAGCCAAGGCGAGGGAGTCTATGGCTACACCTTC.

This clonotype was observed many times. The V gene is TRBV6-5, the J gene TRBJ2-7; a possible D gene is TRBD1 (6 bases). Deletions cut 6 bases from V and 3 bases from J, with 15 bases between. The CDR3 totals 14 residues. Germline V gene sequence: CDR1 MNHEY, CDR2 SVGAGI. Written as DNA, the CDR3 is TGTGCCAGCAGCCGATACCGGGACAACTACGAGCAGTACTTC. Translated: CASSRYRDNYEQYF.

This clonotype was seen ten or more times. The V gene is TRBV4-1, the J gene TRBJ2-5, with 8 bases identical to TRBD2. This CDR3 has 15 residues. After removal of 1 base from V and 4 bases from J, the junction contained 5 bases not matched to a gene. Germline V gene sequence: CDR1 MGHRA, CDR2 YSYEKL. The CDR3 DNA follows: TGCGCCAGCAGCCAAGTAGGGACTAGGGTAGAGACCCAGTACTTC. Protein sequence: CASSQVGTRVETQYF.

On this clonotype itself: One base away lies a much larger clone, so this may be a sequencing read error. This chain links TRBV5-1 with TRBJ1-2; no clear D gene. In germline, CDR1 is SGHRS, CDR2 YFSETQ. The V end was cut by 4 bases, the J end by 5 bases, with 18 bases between. This CDR3 region has 15 residues. CDR3 nucleotides: TGCGCCAGCAGCCTAACGGGCGGCGGGCATTATGGCTACACCTTC. Encoded protein: CASSLTGGGHYGYTF.

The gene calls are TRBV20-1 and TRBJ1-2; possible D gene TRBD1, 5 bases. Per germline, CDR1 DFQATT and CDR2 SNEGSKA (reference sequence). The CDR3 spans 13 residues. V shed 6 bases and J shed 9 bases, with 20 bases lying between them. The chain's CDR3 is CSADSGTPWRYTF. CDR3 coding DNA: TGCAGTGCAGATTCCGGGACTCCCTGGCGCTACACCTTC.

Details on this clonotype: A much larger clone sits a single nucleotide away, making a read error possible. This rearrangement joins TRBV4-1 to TRBJ2-1; 9 bases agree with TRBD2. The CDR3 loop spans 16 amino acids. Germline V gene data show CDR1 as MGHRA and CDR2 as YSYEKL. CDR3 region: CASSHSGTSRYNEQLF. The CDR3 bases are TGCGCCAGCAGCCATTCAGGGACTAGCAGATACAATGAGCAGCTCTTC.

Written as DNA, the CDR3 is TGTGCCAGCAGCTCGACCATGACTAGCGGGGGCGTCATCATGTCCCAGTACTTC. Encoded protein: CASSSTMTSGGVIMSQYF. The V gene is TRBV13, the J gene TRBJ2-5; 12 nucleotides align to TRBD2. CDR1 and CDR2 from the germline V gene are PRHDT and FYEKMQ (reference sequence). Trimming at V came to 4 bases and at J to 9 bases, leaving 18 bases not matched to a gene. This CDR3 is 18 amino acids long.

This clonotype was counted many times. The chain has TRBV6-5 and TRBJ1-4, with TRBD1 as a possible D gene (5 bases). Germline V gene sequence: CDR1 MNHEY, CDR2 SVGAGI. The CDR3 has 14 residues. V was pared by 4 bases and J by 6 bases, with 12 bases between. The CDR3 is CASSFLGADEKLFF. In DNA form, the CDR3 reads TGTGCCAGCAGTTTTTTAGGGGCAGATGAAAAACTGTTTTTT.

This clonotype was observed a handful of times. This chain connects TRBV6-4 to TRBJ1-2; 10 bases agree with TRBD1. With 5 bases clipped from V and 4 bases from J, the junction kept 7 bases outside the gene matches. The CDR3 runs 15 residues. The germline CDR1 and CDR2 sequences are MRHNA and SNTAGT. The CDR3 loop reads CASSPRQGAPYGYTF. DNA for the CDR3: TGTGCCAGCAGTCCGAGACAGGGGGCTCCCTATGGCTACACCTTC.

This clonotype was picked up many times. The chain carries TRBV20-1 and TRBJ1-2, with 7 bases fitting TRBD1. Unmatched junction bases numbered 12, after V lost 6 bases and J lost 5 bases. The CDR3 is 14 amino acids. CDR1 is DFQATT, CDR2 SNEGSKA, per germline (reference sequence). CDR3 nucleotides: TGCAGTGCCGGCCCCCCACAGGGGATTTATGGCTACACCTTC. It yields the protein CSAGPPQGIYGYTF.

This clonotype was picked up many times. This rearrangement joins TRBV12-3 or TRBV12-4 to TRBJ1-5, with D tentatively TRBD1 (5 bases). The CDR3 length is 14 residues. The germline V and J ends were trimmed by 3 bases and 3 bases, with 9 bases remaining between them. CDR3 DNA: TGTGCCAGCAGTTTGGGGGGGGACAATCAGCCCCAGCATTTT. Its protein product is CASSLGGDNQPQHF.

A remark on this clonotype: This may come from a read error, since a much larger clone is one base off. The V and J genes are TRBV5-1 and TRBJ1-6; a possible D gene is TRBD1 (5 bases). The CDR3 covers 15 residues. V lost 0 bases and J 2 bases, leaving 6 bases between the germline ends. CDR1 and CDR2 from the germline V gene are SGHRS and YFSETQ. In nucleotides, the CDR3 is TGCGCCAGCAGCTTGGAGGGGCCCTATAATTCACCCCTCCACTTT. Amino acids: CASSLEGPYNSPLHF.

CDR3 DNA sequence: TGCAGTGCTGGGCTGAGCGGGGGGGGGGAAAAACTGTTTTTT. Protein sequence: CSAGLSGGGEKLFF. J is TRBJ1-4 and V is TRBV20-1; D perhaps matches TRBD1 (5 bases). From germline, CDR1 is DFQATT and CDR2 SNEGSKA (reference sequence). The CDR3 is 14 residues long. V lost 5 bases and J 8 bases, leaving 18 bases between the germline ends.

About this clonotype itself: This could be a read error, since a much larger clone is one nucleotide away. This sequence joins TRBV6-5 and TRBJ1-6, with D tentatively TRBD1 (6 bases). The CDR3 runs 14 residues. Trimming left V 10 bases short and J 7 bases short, with 17 bases between. Looked up from germline, CDR1 is MNHEY and CDR2 is SVGAGI. This chain's CDR3 is CANNVGGKNSPLHF. CDR3 in DNA: TGTGCCAACAATGTTGGGGGCAAGAATTCACCCCTCCACTTT.

The gene calls are TRBV20-1 and TRBJ2-5; 8 nucleotides align to TRBD1. CDR3 length: 14 residues. J lost 5 bases, V lost 5 bases, and 10 bases had no gene match. The germline CDR1 and CDR2 sequences are DFQATT and SNEGSKA (reference sequence). The CDR3 nucleotides are TGCAGTGCTCCCCAAGCCCAGGGGGCGGAGACCCAGTACTTC. Amino acids: CSAPQAQGAETQYF.

The chain employs TRBV10-3 and TRBJ1-5; 10 bases line up with TRBD1. The length of the CDR3 is 15 residues. Germline trimming cut 2 bases from V and 9 bases from J; bases unmatched to any gene: 7. CDR1 and CDR2 (germline): ENHRY, SYGVKD. CDR3 DNA: TGTGCCATCAGTGAGCCGGGACAGGGGTTAGTGCCCCAGCATTTT. Translation: CAISEPGQGLVPQHF.

In this sample, this clonotype turned up a few times. V is TRBV7-2 and J is TRBJ1-6; D gene ambiguous. Germline values: CDR1 SGHTA, CDR2 FQGNSA. With 8 bases removed from V and 8 bases from J, the gap between germline ends came to 13 bases. CDR3 length: 13 amino acids. The CDR3 loop is CASGGFSDSPLHF. In nucleotides, the CDR3 is TGTGCCAGCGGAGGGTTTTCGGATTCACCCCTCCACTTT.

The chain employs TRBV20-1 and TRBJ1-4; D may be TRBD1 (6 bases). V dropped 5 bases and J dropped 6 bases, with 19 bases sitting between them. Germline V gene data show CDR1 as DFQATT and CDR2 as SNEGSKA (reference sequence). The CDR3 has 15 amino acids. CDR3 coding DNA: TGCAGTGCTCTCACTACAGGGCCTGGCGATGAAAAACTGTTTTTT. This gives the protein CSALTTGPGDEKLFF.